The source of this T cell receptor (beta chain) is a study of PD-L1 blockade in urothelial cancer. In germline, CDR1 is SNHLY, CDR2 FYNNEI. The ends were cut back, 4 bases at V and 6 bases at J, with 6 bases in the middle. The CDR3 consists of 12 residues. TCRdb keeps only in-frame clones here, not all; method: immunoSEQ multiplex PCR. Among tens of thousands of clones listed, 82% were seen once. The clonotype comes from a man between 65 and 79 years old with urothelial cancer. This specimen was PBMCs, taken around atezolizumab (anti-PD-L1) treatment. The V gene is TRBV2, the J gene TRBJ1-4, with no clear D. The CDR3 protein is CASSVGYEKLFF. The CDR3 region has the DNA TGTGCCAGCAGTGTCGGTTATGAAAAACTGTTTTTT.